The 20 T cell receptor beta chains below all came from one sample that was sequenced in a study of blood T cell repertoires in COVID-19. Data came from immunoSEQ multiplex PCR; TCRdb stores just in-frame clones and leaves some out. Of some 120,000 clones in the sample, around four fifths were seen once. The sequenced material came from peripheral blood. Receptors were obtained from a woman aged 65 to 85 with acute or convalescent COVID-19.

Only one count was recorded for this clone. V usage is TRBV5-1 and J usage is TRBJ2-5, with 7 bases that match TRBD1. CDR1 is SGHRS, CDR2 YFSETQ, per germline. This CDR3 contains 14 residues. J gave up 5 bases and V 3 bases, and 7 bases lay outside the gene matches. CDR3 amino acids: CASSSRTGPETQYF. The CDR3 bases are TGCGCCAGCAGCTCCCGGACAGGACCCGAGACCCAGTACTTC.

The rearrangement uses TRBV5-1 and TRBJ2-6; D is possibly TRBD2 (5 bases). The CDR3 length is 15 residues. The V end was cut by 6 bases, the J end by 4 bases, with 14 bases between. CDR1 is SGHRS and CDR2 is YFSETQ in the germline V gene. CDR3 loop: CASKDGNSGANVLTF. The CDR3 region has the DNA TGCGCCAGCAAAGACGGGAACTCCGGGGCCAACGTCCTGACTTTC.

This sequence joins TRBV19 and TRBJ2-7; 7 bases map to TRBD1. The CDR3 consists of 15 residues. The ends lost 4 bases at V and 1 base at J; junction bases unmatched: 7. Germline-derived CDR1 and CDR2 are LNHDA and SQIVND (reference sequence). The DNA for the CDR3 is TGTGCCAGTAGTACCCCGGGACAGAAATCCTACGAGCAGTACTTC. It specifies CASSTPGQKSYEQYF.

This clone was detected only a few times. The V call is TRBV9, the J call TRBJ2-3; 11 bases line up with TRBD2. From germline, CDR1 is SGDLS and CDR2 YYNGEE. This CDR3 has 16 residues. V was clipped by 2 bases and J by 2 bases; unmatched bases: 4. Here the CDR3 DNA reads TGTGCCAGCAGCGTCCTAGCGGGAGGCCCCACAGATACGCAGTATTTT. Translated, it gives CASSVLAGGPTDTQYF.

The chain couples TRBV7-2 to TRBJ2-7; 7 bases line up with TRBD2. Germline trimming cut 5 bases from V and 5 bases from J; bases unmatched to any gene: 9. The CDR3 is 14 residues long. Per germline, CDR1 SGHTA and CDR2 FQGNSA. The CDR3 here is CASSRPGGSNEQYF. The CDR3 DNA sequence: TGTGCCAGCAGCCGTCCTGGCGGGAGTAACGAGCAGTACTTC.

This clone was seen more than once but under ten times. The V call is TRBV9, the J call TRBJ1-2; a weak D match, TRBD1 (6 bases). The germline V gene encodes CDR1 SGDLS and CDR2 YYNGEE. V lost 3 bases to trimming and J lost 8 bases, with 14 bases between them. The CDR3 consists of 13 residues. CDR3 amino acids: CASSGSYREGYTF. The CDR3 DNA sequence: TGTGCCAGCAGCGGCTCCTACAGGGAGGGCTACACCTTC.

This clone has only a few counts. The chain couples TRBV6-5 to TRBJ1-1, with a tentative D call TRBD1 (5 bases). Germline loops: CDR1 MNHEY, CDR2 SVGAGI. The germline V and J ends were trimmed by 11 bases and 4 bases, with 17 bases remaining between them. The CDR3 is 13 residues long. The CDR3 sequence is CALWLGLGTEAFF. CDR3 nucleotides: TGTGCCCTCTGGTTGGGGCTGGGCACTGAAGCTTTCTTT.

This chain joins TRBV5-6 and TRBJ2-7; D is ambiguous. Trimming cost V 4 bases and J 2 bases, with 16 bases left between them. CDR3 size: 15 residues. The germline gives CDR1 SGHDT, CDR2 YYEEEE. CDR3 residues: CASSARPGPTYEQYF. The CDR3 DNA is TGTGCCAGCAGCGCGAGGCCGGGTCCGACCTACGAGCAGTACTTC.

The chain recombines TRBV5-1 with TRBJ2-2; 11 bases match TRBD1. After removal of 2 bases from V and 3 bases from J, the junction contained 3 bases not matched to a gene. The CDR3 loop spans 16 amino acids. Germline CDR1 and CDR2: SGHRS and YFSETQ. CDR3 sequence reads: CASSFGQGADTGELFF. The CDR3 DNA reads TGCGCCAGCAGCTTCGGACAGGGGGCGGACACCGGGGAGCTGTTTTTT.

This clone was found a few times. This rearrangement joins TRBV11-1 to TRBJ2-5, with 7 positions matching TRBD1. The CDR3 extends over 14 amino acids. The V segment lost 5 bases and the J segment 4 bases; nucleotides outside the gene matches: 7. Germline V CDR1 and CDR2: SGHAT, FQDESV (reference sequence). CDR3 loop: CASSLGQAAETQYF. CDR3 nucleotide sequence: TGTGCCAGCAGCCTTGGACAGGCAGCAGAGACCCAGTACTTC.

The chain has TRBV9 and TRBJ2-1, with TRBD2 matching over 14 bases. Germline CDR1 and CDR2: SGDLS and YYNGEE. The CDR3 loop spans 16 amino acids. The V segment lost 4 bases and the J segment 7 bases; nucleotides outside the gene matches: 7. The CDR3 is CASSPPGLAGVNEQFF. In DNA, the CDR3 is TGTGCCAGCAGCCCCCCGGGACTAGCGGGAGTGAATGAGCAGTTCTTC.

This chain links TRBV6-4 with TRBJ1-5; D might be TRBD1 (5 bases). The CDR3 has 13 amino acids. V was trimmed by 6 bases and J by 6 bases, leaving 12 bases between them. Germline CDR1 and CDR2: MRHNA and SNTAGT. Written as DNA, the CDR3 is TGTGCCAGCAGAAAGGGACTCCGTCAGCCCCAGCATTTT. Amino acids: CASRKGLRQPQHF.

This rearrangement joins TRBV6-5 to TRBJ1-5, with 7 bases fitting TRBD1. V lost 5 bases to trimming and J lost 6 bases; unmatched junction nucleotides: 10. Looked up from germline, CDR1 is MNHEY and CDR2 is SVGAGI. This CDR3 has 15 residues. The CDR3 here is CASSHRGGDGQPQHF. CDR3 sequence (DNA): TGTGCCAGCAGTCACAGGGGAGGAGACGGTCAGCCCCAGCATTTT.

The gene calls are TRBV6-1 and TRBJ2-3; perhaps TRBD1 as D (5 bases). Trimming left V 2 bases short and J 2 bases short, with 14 bases between. The CDR3 totals 16 residues. Germline V gives CDR1 MNHNS, CDR2 SASEGT. The CDR3 reads CASSENGAAPTDTQYF. As DNA, the CDR3 is TGTGCCAGCAGTGAAAATGGGGCAGCTCCCACAGATACGCAGTATTTT.

This clone occurred once. The V and J genes are TRBV28 and TRBJ1-5, with D possibly matching TRBD1 (5 bases). CDR3 length: 15 residues. Germline V gene data show CDR1 as MDHEN and CDR2 as SYDVKM. Trimming removed 4 bases at V and 6 bases at J, with 16 bases between. CDR3 protein: CASSSGDQWGQPQHF. The CDR3 DNA is TGTGCCAGCAGTTCGGGGGATCAGTGGGGTCAGCCCCAGCATTTT.

The gene calls are TRBV7-9 and TRBJ2-1; a weak D match, TRBD2 (5 bases). This CDR3 is 15 amino acids long. Between the trimmed V and J ends, which lost 0 bases and 7 bases, there was a span of 13 bases. Per germline, CDR1 SEHNR and CDR2 FQNEAQ (reference sequence). The chain's CDR3 is CASSLAGPRRNEQFF. CDR3 sequence (DNA): TGTGCCAGCAGCTTAGCTGGGCCCAGGAGGAATGAGCAGTTCTTC.

The chain is built from TRBV5-1 and TRBJ2-1; D is ambiguous. Germline V CDR1 and CDR2: SGHRS, YFSETQ. This CDR3 contains 15 residues. V lost 2 bases and J 0 bases, leaving 9 bases between the germline ends. CDR3 residues: CASSFVKSSYNEQFF. For the CDR3, the DNA is TGCGCCAGCAGCTTTGTAAAGAGCTCCTACAATGAGCAGTTCTTC.

This clone is classed as medium-sized. The chain links TRBV6-4 to TRBJ2-1; perhaps TRBD1 as D (5 bases). There are 14 residues in the CDR3. The V end was cut by 5 bases, the J end by 3 bases, with 11 bases between. Germline V gene lookup returns CDR1 MRHNA and CDR2 SNTAGT. The CDR3 nucleotides read TGTGCCAGCAGTCAAGGGGCGGACTACAATGAGCAGTTCTTC. This translates into CASSQGADYNEQFF.

This clone was seen a handful of times. This rearrangement joins TRBV6-1 to TRBJ2-3, with a tentative D call TRBD1 (6 bases). The CDR3 runs to 15 residues. The V and J ends lost 0 bases and 3 bases respectively, with 10 bases between them. CDR1 and CDR2 (germline): MNHNS, SASEGT. The CDR3 region has the DNA TGTGCCAGCAGTGAAGCGGCAGGGGCAACAGATACGCAGTATTTT. It translates to CASSEAAGATDTQYF.

The chain is built from TRBV9 and TRBJ1-2; 9 bases line up with TRBD1. V lost 8 bases, J lost 8 bases, and 19 bases stayed unmatched. CDR3 length: 16 residues. CDR1 SGDLS and CDR2 YYNGEE come from the germline V gene. This CDR3 reads CARPQPGQGKGVGYTF. The CDR3 DNA follows: TGTGCCAGGCCCCAGCCGGGACAGGGAAAGGGGGTCGGCTACACCTTC. Full variable domain (outside the CDR3, taken from reference TRBV9 and TRBJ1-2): DSGVTQTPKHLITATGQRVTLRCSPRSGDLSVYWYQQSLDQGLQFLIQYYNGEERAKGNILERFSAQQFPDLHSELNLSSLELGDSALYFCARPQPGQGKGVGYTFGSGTRLTVV.